A selection of T cell receptor beta chains follows, all from one sample in a study of control samples from healthy donors and cancer patients. Assay: immunoSEQ multiplex PCR; the TCRdb copy retains only in-frame clones and omits some. The data contain 140,000 to 150,000 clones, around 90% of them seen just once; the ten biggest clones take up roughly 3.1%. Sequencing was done on a sample of blood. Receptors were obtained from a man aged 25 to 40 in good health. CDR3s include the opening cysteine and the closing phenylalanine or tryptophan. Fields, in order: D gene, clone size, J gene, V gene, CDR3 protein, CDR3 DNA. The D gene is left open where the match is weak. Clone size appears in some rows only: once, few, many, or a class for an expanded clone.

TRBD1,.,TRBJ2-3,TRBV6-6,CASNQGEGDTQYF,TGTGCCAGCAACCAGGGGGAAGGGGATACGCAGTATTTT
.,.,TRBJ1-2,TRBV19,CASSIGTSQGYGYTF,TGTGCCAGTAGTATCGGGACCTCGCAGGGGTATGGCTACACCTTC
.,.,TRBJ2-6,TRBV13,CASSTYSSSGANVLTF,TGTGCCAGCAGCACGTACAGCAGCTCTGGGGCCAACGTCCTGACTTTC
.,once,TRBJ1-5,TRBV7-2,CASSLMGTNQPQHF,TGTGCCAGCAGCTTAATGGGGACAAATCAGCCCCAGCATTTT
TRBD2,.,TRBJ2-1,TRBV7-9,CASSLVGRGDAYNEQFF,TGTGCCAGCAGCTTAGTAGGGCGGGGGGACGCCTACAATGAGCAGTTCTTC
.,.,TRBJ1-2,TRBV9,CASSKGGGNYGYTF,TGTGCCAGCAGCAAAGGAGGAGGGAACTATGGCTACACCTTC
.,.,TRBJ1-2,TRBV7-9,CASSLSQNYGYTF,TGTGCCAGCAGCTTATCACAGAACTATGGCTACACCTTC
.,.,TRBJ2-1,TRBV7-9,CASSLVQGRVSEQFF,TGTGCCAGCAGCTTAGTCCAGGGGCGGGTTAGTGAGCAGTTCTTC
.,.,TRBJ1-5,TRBV4-1,CASSQDRGPSPQHF,TGCGCCAGCAGCCAAGATAGAGGCCCATCGCCCCAGCATTTT
.,.,TRBJ1-6,TRBV9,CASSVAGRENSPLHF,TGTGCCAGCAGCGTAGCGGGCAGGGAAAATTCACCCCTCCACTTT
TRBD1,.,TRBJ2-6,TRBV14,CASSRAQGAPGANVLTF,TGTGCCAGCAGCCGCGCACAGGGGGCGCCTGGGGCCAACGTCCTGACTTTC
.,.,TRBJ1-5,TRBV15,CATSDQGPYNQPQHF,TGTGCCACCAGCGACCAAGGCCCATATAATCAGCCCCAGCATTTT
.,.,TRBJ1-2,TRBV9,CASSLVVSGLRGYGYTF,TGTGCCAGCAGCCTAGTAGTGTCAGGGCTAAGGGGCTATGGCTACACCTTC
TRBD2,.,TRBJ2-3,TRBV5-1,CASSLERGSTDTQYF,TGCGCCAGCAGCTTGGAGCGGGGGAGCACAGATACGCAGTATTTT
.,.,TRBJ1-1,TRBV2,CASSDPHSYTEAFF,TGTGCCAGCAGTGACCCCCACAGCTACACTGAAGCTTTCTTT
.,.,TRBJ2-7,TRBV12-5,CASGRDPSGEQYF,TGTGCTAGTGGTCGAGACCCGTCCGGCGAGCAGTACTTC
.,.,TRBJ2-3,TRBV9,CASSAQGYTDTQYF,TGTGCCAGCAGCGCTCAGGGATACACAGATACGCAGTATTTT
TRBD1,once,TRBJ2-3,TRBV27,CASSWGDRGTDTQYF,TGTGCCAGCAGCTGGGGTGACAGGGGGACAGATACGCAGTATTTT
.,.,TRBJ1-1,TRBV6-6,CASISTPAAEAFF,TGTGCCAGCATCTCAACCCCCGCAGCTGAAGCTTTCTTT
.,.,TRBJ1-1,TRBV12-3/TRBV12-4,CASTQGSTEAFF,TGTGCCAGCACCCAGGGGAGCACTGAAGCTTTCTTT
TRBD1,few,TRBJ2-7,TRBV5-6,CASSVGTGSYEQYF,TGTGCCAGCAGCGTGGGGACAGGGTCCTACGAGCAGTACTTC
TRBD1,.,TRBJ1-2,TRBV4-1,CASSQGPKTGVDGYTF,TGCGCCAGCAGCCAAGGACCTAAGACAGGGGTGGATGGCTACACCTTC
.,.,TRBJ2-7,TRBV10-2,CASRAGGGEQYF,TGCGCCAGCAGAGCAGGGGGAGGCGAGCAGTACTTC
.,.,TRBJ2-7,TRBV24-1,CATGLADEQYF,TGTGCCACCGGCCTGGCCGACGAGCAGTACTTC
TRBD1,few,TRBJ1-3,TRBV10-3,CAISSTDRTGGNTIYF,TGTGCCATCAGTTCCACCGATCGGACAGGGGGAAACACCATATATTTT
TRBD1,.,TRBJ2-1,TRBV7-6,CASSLDRGGNEQFF,TGTGCCAGCAGCCTCGACAGGGGAGGCAATGAGCAGTTCTTC
TRBD1,.,TRBJ1-4,TRBV27,CASSLDRGLSKLFF,TGTGCCAGCAGTCTCGACAGGGGTTTGAGCAAACTGTTTTTT
.,.,TRBJ2-7,TRBV2,CASSEETTYEQYF,TGTGCCAGCAGTGAAGAGACAACCTACGAGCAGTACTTC
.,once,TRBJ2-6,TRBV14,CASSQRVQFNVLTF,TGTGCCAGCAGCCAGAGGGTACAGTTCAACGTCCTGACTTTC
.,.,TRBJ2-7,TRBV5-4,CASSPGPLEGQYF,TGTGCCAGCAGCCCCGGACCGCTTGAGGGGCAGTACTTC
TRBD2,.,TRBJ2-5,TRBV5-1,CASSRTIGGGQETQYF,TGCGCCAGCAGCCGGACAATCGGGGGGGGCCAAGAGACCCAGTACTTC
TRBD2,.,TRBJ2-2,TRBV10-1,CASSAGLAGFTGELFF,TGCGCCAGCAGTGCCGGACTAGCGGGCTTCACCGGGGAGCTGTTTTTT
TRBD1,few,TRBJ2-7,TRBV5-1,CASSSDRSSYEQYF,TGCGCCAGCAGCTCGGACAGGAGCTCTTACGAGCAGTACTTC
.,.,TRBJ2-2,TRBV5-6,CASSLDRWGNTGELFF,TGTGCCAGCAGCTTGGATCGGTGGGGGAACACCGGGGAGCTGTTTTTT
.,once,TRBJ2-1,TRBV9,CASNPTDYYNEQFF,TGTGCCAGCAATCCGACTGATTACTACAATGAGCAGTTCTTC
TRBD2,.,TRBJ2-4,TRBV12-5,CASADLGTSRGAKNIQYF,TGTGCTAGTGCCGACCTGGGGACTAGTCGGGGAGCCAAAAACATTCAGTACTTC
.,.,TRBJ1-1,TRBV14,CASSQDLGMKAFF,TGTGCCAGCAGCCAAGATCTGGGAATGAAAGCTTTCTTT
.,.,TRBJ1-6,TRBV21-1,CASSNGDRGRDSPLHF,TGTGCCAGCAGCAACGGGGACAGGGGCAGGGATTCACCCCTCCACTTT
TRBD2,.,TRBJ2-5,TRBV2,CASRGTSGGGRQETQYF,TGTGCCAGCAGGGGGACTAGCGGGGGGGGCCGCCAAGAGACCCAGTACTTC
.,.,TRBJ1-3,TRBV7-8,CASSLVGSGNTIYF,TGTGCCAGCAGCTTAGTGGGGTCTGGAAACACCATATATTTT
.,.,TRBJ2-1,TRBV30,CAWSVTYGLANDNEQFF,TGTGCCTGGAGTGTAACGTACGGTCTAGCGAATGACAATGAGCAGTTCTTC
.,.,TRBJ2-2,TRBV29-1,CSVVPGKNTGELFF,TGCAGCGTTGTTCCGGGGAAAAACACCGGGGAGCTGTTTTTT
.,.,TRBJ1-5,TRBV2,CASSDRGVNQPQHF,TGTGCCAGCAGTGATAGGGGGGTCAATCAGCCCCAGCATTTT
.,.,TRBJ1-4,TRBV19,CASSQGEKLFF,TGTGCCAGTTCCCAGGGGGAAAAACTGTTTTTT
.,few,TRBJ1-1,TRBV19,CASSIARNTEAFF,TGTGCCAGTAGTATAGCCAGGAACACTGAAGCTTTCTTT
.,.,TRBJ1-5,TRBV19,CASTRGGDSNQPQHF,TGTGCCAGTACCAGGGGAGGGGATAGCAATCAGCCCCAGCATTTT
.,.,TRBJ1-1,TRBV28,CASSSGTANTEAFF,TGTGCCAGCAGTTCTGGGACGGCGAACACTGAAGCTTTCTTT
TRBD1,.,TRBJ1-2,TRBV18,CASSRDRGSYGYTF,TGTGCCAGCTCACGGGACAGGGGGAGTTATGGCTACACCTTC
TRBD2,.,TRBJ2-7,TRBV28,CASSLPAGLDEQYF,TGTGCCAGCAGTTTACCAGCGGGGCTCGACGAGCAGTACTTC
TRBD1,once,TRBJ1-2,TRBV29-1,CSVPDRGGDGYTF,TGCAGCGTGCCCGACAGGGGAGGCGATGGCTACACCTTC
.,.,TRBJ2-3,TRBV12-3/TRBV12-4,CASRVRGTDTQYF,TGTGCCAGCAGGGTACGGGGCACAGATACGCAGTATTTT
TRBD1,.,TRBJ1-5,TRBV27,CASSLSGQGVVQPQHF,TGTGCCAGCAGTTTATCAGGACAGGGGGTGGTTCAGCCCCAGCATTTT
TRBD1,.,TRBJ1-3,TRBV10-3,CAISRQGGNTIYF,TGTGCCATCAGTCGACAGGGTGGAAACACCATATATTTT
.,.,TRBJ2-2,TRBV6-5,CASSYSSPNTGELFF,TGTGCCAGCAGTTACTCCAGCCCGAACACCGGGGAGCTGTTTTTT